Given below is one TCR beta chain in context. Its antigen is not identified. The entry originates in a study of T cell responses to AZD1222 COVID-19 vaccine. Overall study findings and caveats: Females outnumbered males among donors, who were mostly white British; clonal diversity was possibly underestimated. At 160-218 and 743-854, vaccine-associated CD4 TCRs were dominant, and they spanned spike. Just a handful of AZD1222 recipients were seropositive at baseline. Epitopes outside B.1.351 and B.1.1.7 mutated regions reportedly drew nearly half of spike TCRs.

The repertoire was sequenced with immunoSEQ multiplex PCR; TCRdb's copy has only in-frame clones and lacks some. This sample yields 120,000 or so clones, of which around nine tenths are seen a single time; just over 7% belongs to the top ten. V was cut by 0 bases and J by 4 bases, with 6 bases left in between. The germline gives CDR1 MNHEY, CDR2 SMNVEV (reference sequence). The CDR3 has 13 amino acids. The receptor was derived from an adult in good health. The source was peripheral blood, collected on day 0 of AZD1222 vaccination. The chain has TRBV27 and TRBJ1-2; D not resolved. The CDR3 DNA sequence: TGTGCCAGCAGTTTATCGGCCCGCTATGGCTACACCTTC. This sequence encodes CASSLSARYGYTF.